These 7 T cell receptor beta chains came from one sample sequenced in a study of OX40 agonist ivuxolimab in advanced cancers. Only in-frame clones appear in the TCRdb table, and some are missing; sequencing was by immunoSEQ multiplex PCR. The sample carries tens of thousands of clones, under 90% recorded once. This material consisted of CD4+ or CD8+ T cells sorted from blood, taken in a trial of the OX40 agonist ivuxolimab. Receptors were obtained from an adult with an advanced solid tumor such as melanoma, head and neck, liver or kidney cancer.

V and J are TRBV25-1 and TRBJ2-2; possible D gene TRBD1, 6 bases. V lost 4 bases and J lost 4, with 13 bases in between. The CDR3 covers 15 residues. Looked up from germline, CDR1 is MGHDK and CDR2 is SYGVNS. CDR3 coding DNA: TGTGCCAGCAGTGGACGTGGGGGCGGCACCGGGGAGCTGTTTTTT. Its protein product is CASSGRGGGTGELFF. Full variable domain (missing parts from reference TRBV25-1 and TRBJ2-2): EADIYQTPRYLVIGTGKKITLECSQTMGHDKMYWYQQDPGMELHLIHYSYGVNSTEKGDLSSESTVSRIRTEHFPLTLESARPSHTSQYLCASSGRGGGTGELFFGEGSRLTVL.

This clone turned up a few times. The V gene is TRBV4-3, the J gene TRBJ2-1; weak D call: TRBD1 (6 bases). Trimming pared 5 bases from V and 8 bases from J, leaving 10 bases between. Germline CDR1 and CDR2: LGHNA and YSLEER. This CDR3 has 12 amino acids. The CDR3 coding sequence is TGCGCCAGCAGCTCCCAGGGGTATGAGCAGTTCTTC. Amino acid sequence: CASSSQGYEQFF.

The CDR3 nucleotides are TGTGCCAGCAGCGCTAGCGGGGGGCGGGAAGAGACCCAGTACTTC. It translates to CASSASGGREETQYF. V gene TRBV7-3 combines with J gene TRBJ2-5; 11 bases line up with TRBD2. Germline V CDR1 and CDR2: SGHTA, FQGTGA. V dropped 5 bases and J dropped 3; count of bases not matched to a gene: 5. This CDR3 has 15 residues.

This chain joins TRBV29-1 and TRBJ2-1, with D perhaps matching TRBD1 (5 bases). CDR3 length equals 12 residues. V lost 5 bases, J lost 2 bases, and 7 bases lay in between. CDR1 SQVTM and CDR2 ANQGSEA come from the germline V gene. CDR3 bases: TGCAGCGTTAGGGGAACCTACAATGAGCAGTTCTTC. Translation gives CSVRGTYNEQFF.

CDR3 nucleotides: TGTGCCAGCAGTTCCCAGGTGGCAGGGACGTTTAGTGAGCAGTACGTC. As protein: CASSSQVAGTFSEQYV. This chain connects TRBV28 to TRBJ2-7; D possibly matches TRBD1 or TRBD2 (5 bases each). Germline values: CDR1 MDHEN, CDR2 SYDVKM. The CDR3 is made up of 16 amino acids. V was cut by 4 bases and J by 7 bases, with 23 bases left in between.

V gene TRBV27 combines with J gene TRBJ2-2; D assignment may be TRBD1 or TRBD2 (6 bases each). The CDR3 extends over 17 amino acids. Germline CDR1 MNHEY, CDR2 SMNVEV (reference sequence). V was pared by 4 bases and J by 7 bases, with 22 bases between. The CDR3 sequence is CASSSPSVGGLGGELFF. CDR3 DNA: TGTGCCAGCAGTTCGCCCTCTGTTGGGGGGCTTGGCGGGGAGCTGTTTTTT.

J is TRBJ1-6 and V is TRBV25-1, with D unresolved. V was cut by 7 bases and J by 2 bases, with 6 bases left in between. Germline V lookup: CDR1 MGHDK, CDR2 SYGVNS. This CDR3 has 13 residues. CDR3 coding DNA: TGTGCCAGCAAAAGGACCTATAATTCACCCCTCCACTTT. Translation gives CASKRTYNSPLHF.